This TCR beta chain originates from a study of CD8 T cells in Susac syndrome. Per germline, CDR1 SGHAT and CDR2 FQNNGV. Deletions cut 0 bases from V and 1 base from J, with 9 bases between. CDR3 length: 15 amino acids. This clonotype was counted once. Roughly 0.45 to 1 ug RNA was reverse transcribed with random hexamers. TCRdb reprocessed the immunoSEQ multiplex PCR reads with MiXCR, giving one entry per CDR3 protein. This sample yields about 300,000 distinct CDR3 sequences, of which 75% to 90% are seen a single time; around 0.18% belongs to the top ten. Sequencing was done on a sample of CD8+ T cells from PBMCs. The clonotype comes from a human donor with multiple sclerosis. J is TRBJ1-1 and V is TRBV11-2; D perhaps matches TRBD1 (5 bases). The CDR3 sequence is CASSLEGTGNTEAFF. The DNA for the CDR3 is TGTGCCAGCAGCTTAGAGGGCACAGGGAACACTGAAGCTTTCTTT.